This TCR beta chain was recorded in a study of T cells in Graves' hyperthyroidism and ophthalmopathy (dated by TCRdb to about 2019). General notes on the study: Peripheral blood samples were taken at initial diagnosis, before any treatment was given. To identify distinguishing TCR V-J signatures, a discovery cohort of around 100 patients was used, comprising 40 to 45 with Graves' ophthalmopathy and 57 with stable Graves' hyperthyroidism. An independent validation cohort of fewer than 20 hyperthyroidism patients and approximately 15 patients who later progressed to ophthalmopathy tested prospective prediction of ophthalmopathy. For training and testing, the 100 or so patients in the discovery cohort were randomly divided in a 7:3 ratio. In six Graves' hyperthyroidism patients, the study also compared T-cell repertoires from thyroid tissue with T-cell repertoires from blood. After blood sampling, hyperthyroidism patients were treated with methimazole at a starting dose of 30 mg daily, and ophthalmopathy patients were treated with high-dose intravenous methylprednisolone. According to the paper, TCR Vbeta CDR3 sequencing was carried out on some 140 peripheral blood samples, which came from fewer than 50 ophthalmopathy, around 75 hyperthyroidism and about 17 progressor patients.

This clonotype showed up just a few times. The clone's antigen remains unknown. Nothing much larger sits one base from this clone, and base qualities are not available. The paper's findings and limits, for the study overall: During validation, the model predicted progression to ophthalmopathy a median of about 6.3 months ahead of onset, with more than 60% sensitivity and 72% to 85% specificity. Most expanded thyroid clonotypes (frequency above 0.001) were also detected in blood, a finding suggesting that blood repertoires may reflect thyroid immune responses. A model built on a 13 V-J signature distinguished ophthalmopathy from stable hyperthyroidism, reaching roughly 88% sensitivity and about 81% specificity in cross-validation and 80%/75% in testing. No statistical method was used to set the sample size in advance, and investigators knew the group allocation.

V was cut back by 0 bases and J by 4 bases, leaving a gap of 15 bases between them. Looking up the germline V gene yields CDR1 SGHRS and CDR2 YFSETQ. CDR3 length: 16 amino acids, cysteine to phenylalanine. The sequence is cut down to CDR3 DNA, 48 bases in frame from base 1. Amplification of TCR beta CDR3 regions was carried out from RNA transcripts. A first-round RT-PCR of the TCR CDR3 used the HTBI primer set with the Qiagen OneStep RT-PCR kit. Libraries were constructed in a second round of multiplex PCR, after which size selection and purification were carried out. Paired-end sequencing of the libraries was performed with 100 bp reads on an Illumina HiSeq2000. For the original study's pipeline: Raw data were processed with SOAPnuke, discarding reads with adapters, uncalled bases, mean Phred below 15, or no exact constant-primer or identifier match. COPE v1.2.5 was used to merge high-quality paired reads, and clonotypes were defined as unique nucleotide sequences. Clonotypes were aligned to IMGT TRBV, TRBD and TRBJ reference segments using MiTCR v1.1. The analysis was restricted to V-J combinations with a frequency above 0.0001, which together covered 98% to 99.2% of the repertoires. The TCS score was defined as the ratio of F50 (clonal expansion) to E x V (chaos), calculated using BLOSUM62-based TCRdist between CDR3 peptides within each V-J. Welch's t-statistics and random forest reduced around 520 V-J features to some 14, which were used in a naive Bayes classifier (R e1071). TCRdb cleaned the public reads at Q25 with fastp, built clones with MiXCR and kept in-frame beta chains. Duplicate CDR3 protein sequences are folded into a single record with the most common DNA and genes. TCRdb's processing, not the authors', yielded these V and J calls. In this sample the table shows 350,000 or so distinct CDR3 sequences, roughly 20% of which occur a single time. The leading ten clones occupy approximately 49% of the sample.

Graves' hyperthyroidism was defined as stable when no progression to ophthalmopathy occurred over 18 months of follow-up. Hyperthyroidism patients were aged 18 to 65 years and newly diagnosed, with disease duration of less than 2 months. Any patient with an uncontrolled infection, another autoimmune disease, pregnancy or lactation was excluded. Diagnoses were established on the basis of clinical symptoms, serum thyroxine and TRAb, thyroid ultrasound, and orbital computed tomography. PBMCs were isolated from more than 8 ml of fresh peripheral blood by Ficoll-Paque density gradient centrifugation. Total RNA was extracted using Trizol reagent, and RNA quality was assessed on an Agilent 2100 Bioanalyzer.

Source material: blood. This receptor was obtained from a woman in her 50s with Graves' hyperthyroidism. The rearrangement joined TRBV5-1 to TRBJ2-3; a confident D gene designation cannot be given. The CDR3 sequence is CASSLEAPPRPDTQYF. The nucleotide sequence reads TGCGCCAGCAGCTTGGAAGCGCCGCCTCGTCCAGATACGCAGTATTTT.